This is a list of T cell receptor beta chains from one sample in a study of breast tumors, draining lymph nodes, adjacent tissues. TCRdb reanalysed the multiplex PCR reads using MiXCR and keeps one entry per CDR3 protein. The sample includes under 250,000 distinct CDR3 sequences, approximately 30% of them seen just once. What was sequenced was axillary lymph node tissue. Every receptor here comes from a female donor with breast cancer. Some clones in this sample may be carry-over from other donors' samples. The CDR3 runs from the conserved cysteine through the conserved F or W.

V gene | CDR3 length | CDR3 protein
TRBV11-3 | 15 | CASSVSSGRHNEQFF
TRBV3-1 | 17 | CASSPISQGLSTDTQYF
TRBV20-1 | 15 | CSATDRPSAKNIQYF
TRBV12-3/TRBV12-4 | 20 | CASSFRTGASSTLDNYGYTF
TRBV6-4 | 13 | CASSPGRGAAQYF
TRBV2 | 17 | CASSDSIIAGGPHEQYF
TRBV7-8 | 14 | CASSLTGGGENLFF
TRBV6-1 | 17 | CASKPTPGGPSTGELFF
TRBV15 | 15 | CATSRVSGGGTEAFF
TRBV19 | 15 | CASSIGTGINSPLHF
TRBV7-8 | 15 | CASSFIAGGGGEQFF
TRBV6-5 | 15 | CASSNRGRGVNEQFF
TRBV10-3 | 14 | CANSLEQGISPLHF
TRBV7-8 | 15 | CASSLEFAPDYGYTF
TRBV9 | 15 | CASSVGDSGANIPTF
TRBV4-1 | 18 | CASSRSASGTGVVDTQYF
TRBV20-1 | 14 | CSARDLVRASEQYF
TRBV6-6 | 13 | CASIHPGTAGYTF
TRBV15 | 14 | CATSREGRGNGYTF
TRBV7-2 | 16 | CASSSLVRSGSYEQYF
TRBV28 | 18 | CATRRAGGDFAGANVLTF
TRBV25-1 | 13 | CASSEVGGLGHTF
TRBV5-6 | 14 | CASSFRRTADTQYF
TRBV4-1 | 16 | CASSQGQGRSYNEQFF
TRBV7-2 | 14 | CASFLGVDTGELFF
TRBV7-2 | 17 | CASRSLVVGGRHNELFF
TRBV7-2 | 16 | CASSLDLRRFTDTQYF
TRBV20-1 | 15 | CSARRGSRLNTEAFF
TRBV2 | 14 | CASSAKTDNSPLHF
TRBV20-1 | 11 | CSARDGREQYF
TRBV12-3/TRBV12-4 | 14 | CASRLTRGSSEAFF
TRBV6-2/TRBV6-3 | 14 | CASSYPGGSYEQYF
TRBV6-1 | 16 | CASSQRLAGASGELFF
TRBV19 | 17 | CASSISSSGVGTDTQYF
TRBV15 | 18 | CATSRYAGIRYSTDTQYF
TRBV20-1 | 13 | CSASARGTDTQYF
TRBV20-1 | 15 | CSASSGRSSYNEQFF
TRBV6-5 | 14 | CASSSQGGKRGYTF
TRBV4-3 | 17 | CASSQGPSGETNQPQHF
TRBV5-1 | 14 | CASSPRQRDTEAFF
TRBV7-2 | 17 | CASSLGTSGRSEETQYF
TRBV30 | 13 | CAWATGLSYEQYF
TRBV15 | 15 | CATSRDLPGIYGYTF
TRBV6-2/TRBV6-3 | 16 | CASRPGAGGGTGELFF
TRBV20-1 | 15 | CSARINPEINYIQYF
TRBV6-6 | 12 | CASSRGRNEQFF
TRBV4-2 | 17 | CASSQDLASGRVETQYF
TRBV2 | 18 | CASSVFLGRDSTNYGYTF
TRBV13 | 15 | CASSSSGSITDTQYF
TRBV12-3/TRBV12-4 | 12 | CASTWGGYGYTF
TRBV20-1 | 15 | CSARASGSPRYEQYF
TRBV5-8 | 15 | CASSPTWTMNTEAFF
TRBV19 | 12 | CASSHNREGAFF
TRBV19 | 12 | CASGRDGTEAFF